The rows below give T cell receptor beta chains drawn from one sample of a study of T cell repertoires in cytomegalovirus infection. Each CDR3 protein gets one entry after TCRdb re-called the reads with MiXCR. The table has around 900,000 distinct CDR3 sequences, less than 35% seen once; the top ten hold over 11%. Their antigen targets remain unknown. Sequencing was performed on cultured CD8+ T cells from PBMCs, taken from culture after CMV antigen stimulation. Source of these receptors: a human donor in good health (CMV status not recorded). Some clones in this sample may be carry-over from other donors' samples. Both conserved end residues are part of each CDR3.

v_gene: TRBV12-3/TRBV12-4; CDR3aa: CASSFLGAVEDRGPGANVLTF
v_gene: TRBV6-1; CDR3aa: CASTRGLTYGYTF
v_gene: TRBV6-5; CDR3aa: CASSRPRQVNTEAFF
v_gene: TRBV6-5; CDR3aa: CASSYSPGSGDTQYF
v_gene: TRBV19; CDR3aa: CASSIMGGDRDTQYF
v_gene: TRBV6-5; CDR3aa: CASSYLRLGLAGGRPDTQYF
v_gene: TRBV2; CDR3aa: CASSEAGRGEQFF
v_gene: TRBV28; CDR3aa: CASSLGTGGWINEQFF
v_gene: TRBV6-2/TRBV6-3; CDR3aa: CASSYFGRITDTQYF
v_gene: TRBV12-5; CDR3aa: CASGQGETQYF
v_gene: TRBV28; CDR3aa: CASSLWDRGREKLFF
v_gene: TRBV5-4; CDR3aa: CASSFNGRTEAFF
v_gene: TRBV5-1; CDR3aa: CASSLGQGRNEAFF
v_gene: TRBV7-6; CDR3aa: CASSPPGGRTEAFF
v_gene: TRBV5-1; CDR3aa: CASRPSLTFGAYNEQFF
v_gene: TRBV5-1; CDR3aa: CASSFGKGDEEQYF
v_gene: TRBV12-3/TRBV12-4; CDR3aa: CASSFGYRLNTEAFF
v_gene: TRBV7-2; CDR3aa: CASSLMGEPSTDTQYF
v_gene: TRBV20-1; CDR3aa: CSARGQGGYEQYF
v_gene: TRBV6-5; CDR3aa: CASSYTPSTDTQYF
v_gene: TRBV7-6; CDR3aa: CASSLGTYTDTQYF
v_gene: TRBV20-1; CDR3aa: CSAKIGNTIYF
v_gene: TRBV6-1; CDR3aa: CASSESFGYGYTF
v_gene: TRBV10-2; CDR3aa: CASSESRGTYNEQFF
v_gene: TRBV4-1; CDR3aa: CASSQGGRGAFF
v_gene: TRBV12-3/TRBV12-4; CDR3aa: CASRLRGLGQKNTEAFF
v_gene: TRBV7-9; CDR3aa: CASTDDRFFRTDTRYF